Presented here are 25 T cell receptor beta chains from one specimen sequenced in a study of cytomegalovirus exposure and HLA in healthy donors. Use of 60 Vbeta and 13 Jbeta primers characterized the PCR. Libraries were prepared by immunoSEQ multiplex PCR; TCRdb keeps only in-frame clonotypes and omits some of them. The top ten hold 1.5% to 2% of the sample, which has about 170,000 clones, roughly four fifths seen once. The sample comprised PBMCs. Receptors were obtained from a woman between 18 and 30 years old in good health and CMV-seronegative.

The genes are TRBV9 and TRBJ1-4; D is unclear. Germline CDR1 and CDR2: SGDLS and YYNGEE. The V gene lost 4 bases and the J gene lost 3 bases, with 16 bases spanning the gap. The CDR3 is 16 amino acids. CDR3 sequence (DNA): TGTGCCAGCAGCCCCACGGGTGACTCGGCTAATGAAAAACTGTTTTTT. Protein: CASSPTGDSANEKLFF.

J is TRBJ2-4 and V is TRBV6-5; D remains ambiguous. Germline V CDR1 and CDR2: MNHEY, SVGAGI. This CDR3 contains 15 residues. The V gene lost 2 bases and the J gene lost 0 bases, with 8 bases spanning the gap. CDR3 in DNA: TGTGCCAGCAGTTACCTTGGGCTAGCCAAAAACATTCAGTACTTC. Translated, it gives CASSYLGLAKNIQYF.

This clone was counted between two and nine times. The V call is TRBV13, the J call TRBJ2-7, with 10 nucleotides matching TRBD2. Germline assignment: CDR1 PRHDT and CDR2 FYEKMQ (reference sequence). The trim removed 6 bases at V and 7 bases at J, leaving 9 bases unmatched. There are 14 residues in the CDR3. DNA for the CDR3: TGTGCCAGCAGGCCGCTAGCGGGAGTCTATGAGCAGTACTTC. Translation: CASRPLAGVYEQYF.

The gene calls are TRBV19 and TRBJ1-5; D gene unclear. This CDR3 has 16 amino acids. Per germline, CDR1 LNHDA and CDR2 SQIVND (reference sequence). The V end was cut by 4 bases, the J end by 2 bases, with 15 bases between. CDR3 nucleotides: TGTGCCAGTAGTAGAGGCGGCGAGTTTGGCAATCAGCCCCAGCATTTT. Translated, it gives CASSRGGEFGNQPQHF.

This chain connects TRBV5-8 to TRBJ2-2, with 8 nucleotides matching TRBD1. CDR3 length: 14 residues. Unmatched junction bases numbered 2, after V lost 3 bases and J lost 4 bases. Germline-derived CDR1 and CDR2 are SGHTS and YDEGEE. This chain's CDR3 is CASSSGQGTGELFF. The CDR3 nucleotides read TGTGCCAGCAGCTCTGGACAGGGCACCGGGGAGCTGTTTTTT.

V is TRBV6-5 and J is TRBJ1-2, with D maybe TRBD1 (5 bases). Trimming shortened V by 4 bases and J by 4 bases, and 13 bases separated the two germline ends. CDR1 MNHEY and CDR2 SVGAGI come from the germline V gene. The CDR3 covers 14 residues. The CDR3 reads CASSWGDGSYGYTF. In nucleotides, the CDR3 is TGTGCCAGCAGTTGGGGGGATGGGAGCTATGGCTACACCTTC.

This clone was detected a few times. The CDR3 DNA follows: TGTGCCAGCAGCTTGGACGCGACAGGGAATTCACCCCTCCACTTT. As protein: CASSLDATGNSPLHF. The rearrangement joins TRBV5-4 to TRBJ1-6; 7 bases match TRBD1. The CDR3 extends over 15 amino acids. V shed 0 bases and J 7 bases; nucleotides not matched to a gene: 4. Germline V gene lookup returns CDR1 SGHNT and CDR2 YYREEE (reference sequence).

The V and J genes are TRBV2 and TRBJ1-2; 9 bases line up with TRBD1. The junction had 11 bases not matched to a gene; V was cut back by 8 bases and J by 4 bases. This CDR3 has 15 residues. Germline V gives CDR1 SNHLY, CDR2 FYNNEI. CDR3 DNA sequence: TGTGCCAGCGGCCGGGACAGGGAGTTGGTCTATGGCTACACCTTC. Translated, it gives CASGRDRELVYGYTF.

The table lists this clone with a count of one. The V call is TRBV19, the J call TRBJ2-7; a possible D gene is TRBD1 (6 bases). In germline, CDR1 is LNHDA, CDR2 SQIVND (reference sequence). V gave up 5 bases and J gave up 6 bases, with 23 bases separating them. The CDR3 has 16 residues. CDR3 residues: CASSFGQRISAVEQYF. CDR3 DNA sequence: TGTGCCAGTAGTTTCGGACAGCGGATAAGTGCCGTCGAGCAGTACTTC.

Turning to this clone: One junction end disagrees with the germline gene, perhaps due to a read error. Here the CDR3 reads CSSSSAWRGREETQYF. DNA for the CDR3: TGTTCCAGCAGCTCCGCCTGGAGGGGACGAGAAGAGACCCAGTACTTC. The V and J genes are TRBV7-9 and TRBJ2-5; possible D gene TRBD2, 6 bases. The CDR3 extends over 16 amino acids. Germline V CDR1 and CDR2: SEHNR, FQNEAQ (reference sequence).

This chain joins TRBV9 and TRBJ2-5, with 7 bases fitting TRBD2. Germline lookup yields CDR1 SGDLS and CDR2 YYNGEE. CDR3 size: 15 residues. V lost 0 bases, J lost 2 bases, and 4 bases stayed unmatched. CDR3 sequence (DNA): TGTGCCAGCAGCGTAGGCCTAGCGGCTCAAGAGACCCAGTACTTC. Translating it yields CASSVGLAAQETQYF.

This chain connects TRBV9 to TRBJ2-1; 11 positions agree with TRBD2. Germline V CDR1 and CDR2: SGDLS, YYNGEE. The CDR3 contains 15 residues. The junction had 5 bases not matched to a gene; V was cut back by 3 bases and J by 6 bases. The CDR3 loop is CASSGDGTSGNEQFF. DNA of the CDR3: TGTGCCAGCAGCGGGGACGGGACTAGCGGCAATGAGCAGTTCTTC.

The chain carries TRBV6-6 and TRBJ2-7; 8 bases agree with TRBD1. CDR1 and CDR2 (germline): MNHNY, SVGAGI (reference sequence). The CDR3 is 15 amino acids. Trimming at V came to 4 bases and at J to 5 bases, leaving 10 bases not matched to a gene. The chain's CDR3 is CASSFSGQGKNEQYF. CDR3 sequence (DNA): TGTGCCAGCAGTTTCTCTGGACAGGGTAAGAACGAGCAGTACTTC.

This chain uses TRBV21-1 with TRBJ1-6; the table's D call, TRBD1, was not checked against the DNA. TRBV21-1 is assigned pseudogene status. CDR3 length: 18 amino acids. CDR3 protein: CASSNPSGVSSYNSPLHF. CDR3 DNA: TGTGCCAGCAGCAACCCATCAGGGGTAAGCTCCTATAATTCACCCCTCCACTTT.

This clone was counted only a few times. The V gene is TRBV7-9, the J gene TRBJ2-5; 8 nucleotides align to TRBD2. CDR1 and CDR2 (germline): SEHNR, FQNEAQ (reference sequence). The length of the CDR3 is 15 residues. J gave up 1 base and V 2 bases, and 3 bases lay outside the gene matches. The CDR3 nucleotides are TGTGCCAGCAGCTTACTGACTAGCGTCCAAGAGACCCAGTACTTC. It codes for CASSLLTSVQETQYF.

V usage is TRBV6-4 and J usage is TRBJ1-1; no reliable D call. The CDR3 extends over 14 amino acids. The germline V gene has CDR1 MRHNA and CDR2 SNTAGT. Trimming stripped 6 bases from V and 1 base from J, with 12 bases between. The CDR3 region has the DNA TGTGCCAGCAGGGATTACCCAGGGAACACTGAAGCTTTCTTT. Its protein is CASRDYPGNTEAFF.

The CDR3: CASSLVLDEQFF. The DNA for the CDR3 is TGTGCCAGCAGCCTTGTTTTAGATGAGCAGTTCTTC. The rearrangement links TRBV7-9 to TRBJ2-1, with D hard to call. V gave up 5 bases and J gave up 8 bases, with 10 bases separating them. Germline values: CDR1 SEHNR, CDR2 FQNEAQ (reference sequence). The CDR3 totals 12 residues.

J is TRBJ2-1 and V is TRBV19, with TRBD2 matching 12 bases. CDR1 and CDR2 from the germline V gene are LNHDA and SQIVND (reference sequence). This CDR3 spans 14 amino acids. This CDR3 reads CASATSGRFNEQFF. The CDR3 DNA reads TGTGCTAGCGCTACTAGCGGGAGGTTCAATGAGCAGTTCTTC. The full variable domain, with the rest looked up from reference TRBV19 and TRBJ2-1, is DGGITQSPKYLFRKEGQNVTLSCEQNLNHDAMYWYRQDPGQGLRLIYYSQIVNDFQKGDIAEGYSVSREKKESFPLTVTSAQKNPTAFYLCASATSGRFNEQFFGPGTRLTVL.

The J gene is TRBJ2-4, the V gene TRBV7-9; the D gene is possibly TRBD1 (6 bases). The germline V and J ends were trimmed by 3 bases and 0 bases, with 15 bases remaining between them. CDR1 and CDR2 (germline): SEHNR, FQNEAQ (reference sequence). The CDR3 has 17 amino acids. In DNA form, the CDR3 reads TGTGCCAGCAGCTTTCCCCTGGGCAGGGGAGCCAAAAACATTCAGTACTTC. Its translation is CASSFPLGRGAKNIQYF. The variable domain in full, completed from reference TRBV7-9 and TRBJ2-4, reads DTGVSQNPRHKITKRGQNVTFRCDPISEHNRLYWYRQTLGQGPEFLTYFQNEAQLEKSRLLSDRFSAERPKGSFSTLEIQRTEQGDSAMYLCASSFPLGRGAKNIQYFGAGTRLSVL.

The gene calls are TRBV7-9 and TRBJ1-1, with TRBD1 matching over 9 bases. Per germline, CDR1 SEHNR and CDR2 FQNEAQ (reference sequence). With V trimmed by 5 bases and J by 5 bases, 3 bases remained unmatched. The CDR3 consists of 13 residues. The CDR3 bases are TGTGCCAGCAGCGGGGACAGGGAGACTGAAGCTTTCTTT. Translating gives CASSGDRETEAFF.

This clone turned up a few times. This chain connects TRBV19 to TRBJ1-1, with D tentatively TRBD1 (5 bases). CDR3 length equals 14 residues. Germline values: CDR1 LNHDA, CDR2 SQIVND (reference sequence). V gave up 4 bases and J gave up 4 bases, with 13 bases separating them. The CDR3 bases are TGTGCCAGTAGTACTCTAGGACAAGGCACTGAAGCTTTCTTT. Encoded protein: CASSTLGQGTEAFF.

The chain is built from TRBV5-4 and TRBJ2-3; tentatively, D is TRBD2 (5 bases). V was trimmed by 1 base and J by 5 bases, leaving 11 bases between them. The CDR3 length is 14 residues. Germline assignment: CDR1 SGHNT and CDR2 YYREEE (reference sequence). The CDR3 reads CASSLRFGVDTQYF. The CDR3 region has the DNA TGTGCCAGCAGCTTGCGGTTCGGGGTAGATACGCAGTATTTT.

This clone was detected only once. The V and J genes are TRBV6-6 and TRBJ1-1, with D perhaps matching TRBD1 (5 bases). CDR1 MNHNY and CDR2 SVGAGI come from the germline V gene (reference sequence). The V and J ends lost 0 bases and 4 bases respectively, with 6 bases between them. This CDR3 comprises 13 residues. The CDR3 DNA is TGTGCCAGCAGTTACTCTACAGGCACTGAAGCTTTCTTT. Translating gives CASSYSTGTEAFF.

This chain uses TRBV19 with TRBJ2-1, with D tentatively TRBD2 (6 bases). Germline V CDR1 and CDR2: LNHDA, SQIVND (reference sequence). The ends were cut back, 3 bases at V and 9 bases at J, with 9 bases in the middle. This CDR3 has 12 amino acids. The DNA of the CDR3 is TGTGCCAGTAGTATCGGAGGGGTTGAGCAGTTCTTC. This translates into CASSIGGVEQFF.

This rearrangement joins TRBV11-3 to TRBJ1-1; D not resolved. CDR3 size: 14 residues. V shed 2 bases and J shed 3 bases, with 10 bases lying between them. The germline gives CDR1 SGHNT, CDR2 YENEEA. CDR3 in amino acids: CASSLREGDTEAFF. The DNA for the CDR3 is TGTGCCAGCAGCTTACGGGAGGGCGACACTGAAGCTTTCTTT.